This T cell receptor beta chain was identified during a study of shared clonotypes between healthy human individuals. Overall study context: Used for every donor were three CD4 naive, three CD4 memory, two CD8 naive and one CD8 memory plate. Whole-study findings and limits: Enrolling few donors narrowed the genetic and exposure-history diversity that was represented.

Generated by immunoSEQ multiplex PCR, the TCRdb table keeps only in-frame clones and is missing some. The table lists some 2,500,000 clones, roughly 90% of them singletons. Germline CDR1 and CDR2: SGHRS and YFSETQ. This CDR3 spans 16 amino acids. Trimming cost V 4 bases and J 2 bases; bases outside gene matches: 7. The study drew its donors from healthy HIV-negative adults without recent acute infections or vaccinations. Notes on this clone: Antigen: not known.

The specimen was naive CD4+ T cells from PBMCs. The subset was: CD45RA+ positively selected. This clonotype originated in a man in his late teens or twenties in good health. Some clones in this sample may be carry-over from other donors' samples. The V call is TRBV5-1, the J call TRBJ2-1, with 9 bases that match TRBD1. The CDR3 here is CASSGTQGAAYNEQFF. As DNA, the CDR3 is TGCGCCAGCAGCGGTACACAGGGGGCAGCCTACAATGAGCAGTTCTTC.